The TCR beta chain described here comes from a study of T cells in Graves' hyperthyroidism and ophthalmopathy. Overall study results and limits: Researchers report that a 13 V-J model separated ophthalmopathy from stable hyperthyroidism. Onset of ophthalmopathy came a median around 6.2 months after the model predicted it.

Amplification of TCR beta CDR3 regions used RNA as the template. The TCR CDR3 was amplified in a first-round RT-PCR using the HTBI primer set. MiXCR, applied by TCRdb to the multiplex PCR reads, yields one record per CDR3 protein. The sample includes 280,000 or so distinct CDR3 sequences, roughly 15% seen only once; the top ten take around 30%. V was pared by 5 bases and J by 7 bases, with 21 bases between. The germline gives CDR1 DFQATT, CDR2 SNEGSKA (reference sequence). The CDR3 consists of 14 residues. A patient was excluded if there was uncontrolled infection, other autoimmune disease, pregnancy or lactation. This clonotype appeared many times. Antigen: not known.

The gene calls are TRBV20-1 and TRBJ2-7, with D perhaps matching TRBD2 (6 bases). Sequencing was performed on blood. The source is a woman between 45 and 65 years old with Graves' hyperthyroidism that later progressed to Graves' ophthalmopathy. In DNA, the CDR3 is TGCAGTGCTGGAGTTAGGGATACCGGGGGAGAGCAGTACTTC. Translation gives CSAGVRDTGGEQYF.